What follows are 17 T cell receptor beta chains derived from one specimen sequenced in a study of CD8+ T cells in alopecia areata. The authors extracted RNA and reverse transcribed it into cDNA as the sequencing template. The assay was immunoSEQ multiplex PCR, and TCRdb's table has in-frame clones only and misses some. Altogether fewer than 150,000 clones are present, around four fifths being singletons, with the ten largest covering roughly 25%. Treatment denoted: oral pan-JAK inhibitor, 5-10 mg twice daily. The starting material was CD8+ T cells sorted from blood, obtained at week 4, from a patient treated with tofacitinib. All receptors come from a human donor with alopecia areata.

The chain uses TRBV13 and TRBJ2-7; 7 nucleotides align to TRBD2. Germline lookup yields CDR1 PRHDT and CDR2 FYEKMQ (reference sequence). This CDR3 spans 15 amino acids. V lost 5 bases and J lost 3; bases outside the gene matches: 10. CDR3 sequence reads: CASSLAGDLRYEQYF. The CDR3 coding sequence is TGTGCCAGCAGCCTCGCGGGGGACCTTCGCTACGAGCAGTACTTC.

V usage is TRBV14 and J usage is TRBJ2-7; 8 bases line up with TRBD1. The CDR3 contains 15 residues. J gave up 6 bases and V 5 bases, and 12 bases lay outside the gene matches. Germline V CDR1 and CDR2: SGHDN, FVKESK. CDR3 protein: CASSSHQGARSEQYF. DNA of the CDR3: TGTGCCAGCAGCTCACATCAGGGGGCCCGGAGCGAGCAGTACTTC.

Written as DNA, the CDR3 is TGCAGCGTTGAAGATCTTGATGGCGGGGCCGACACAGATACGCAGTATTTT. It is translated as CSVEDLDGGADTDTQYF. The genes are TRBV29-1 and TRBJ2-3; D might be TRBD2 (6 bases). Per germline, CDR1 SQVTM and CDR2 ANQGSEA. The CDR3 has 17 residues. The V end lost 0 bases, the J end lost 2 bases, and 18 bases lay between the germline ends.

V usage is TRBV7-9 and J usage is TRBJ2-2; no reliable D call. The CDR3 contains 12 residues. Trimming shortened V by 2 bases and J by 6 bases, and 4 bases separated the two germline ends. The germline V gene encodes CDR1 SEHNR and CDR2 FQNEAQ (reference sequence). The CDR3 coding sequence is TGTGCCAGCAGCTTAAAAGCCGGGGAGCTGTTTTTT. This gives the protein CASSLKAGELFF.

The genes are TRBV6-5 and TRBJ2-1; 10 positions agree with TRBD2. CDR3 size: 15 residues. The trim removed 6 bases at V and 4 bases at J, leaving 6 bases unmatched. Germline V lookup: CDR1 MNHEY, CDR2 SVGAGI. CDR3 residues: CASSLLAGVYNEQFF. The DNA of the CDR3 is TGTGCCAGCAGCTTGCTAGCGGGGGTTTACAATGAGCAGTTCTTC.

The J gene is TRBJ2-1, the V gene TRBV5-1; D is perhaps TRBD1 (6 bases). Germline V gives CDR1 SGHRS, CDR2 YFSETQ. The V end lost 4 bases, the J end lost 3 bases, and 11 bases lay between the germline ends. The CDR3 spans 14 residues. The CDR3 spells CASSPDRHYNEQFF. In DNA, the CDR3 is TGCGCCAGCAGCCCTGACAGGCACTACAATGAGCAGTTCTTC. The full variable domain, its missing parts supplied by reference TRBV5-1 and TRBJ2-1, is KAGVTQTPRYLIKTRGQQVTLSCSPISGHRSVSWYQQTPGQGLQFLFEYFSETQRNKGNFPGRFSGRQFSNSRSEMNVSTLELGDSALYLCASSPDRHYNEQFFGPGTRLTVL.

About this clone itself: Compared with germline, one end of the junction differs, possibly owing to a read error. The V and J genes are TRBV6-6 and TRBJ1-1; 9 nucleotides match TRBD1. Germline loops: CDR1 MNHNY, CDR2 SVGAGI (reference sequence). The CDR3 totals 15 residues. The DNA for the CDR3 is TGTGCCAGCAGTCACACAGGGGGCTTGAATACTGAAGCTTTCTTT. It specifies CASSHTGGLNTEAFF.

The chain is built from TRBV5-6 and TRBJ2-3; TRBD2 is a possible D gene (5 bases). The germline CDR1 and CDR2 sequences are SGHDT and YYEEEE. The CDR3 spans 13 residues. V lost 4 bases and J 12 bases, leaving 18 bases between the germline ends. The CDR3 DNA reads TGTGCCAGCAGCCGCCCTTATGACTATGGACAGTATTTT. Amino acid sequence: CASSRPYDYGQYF.

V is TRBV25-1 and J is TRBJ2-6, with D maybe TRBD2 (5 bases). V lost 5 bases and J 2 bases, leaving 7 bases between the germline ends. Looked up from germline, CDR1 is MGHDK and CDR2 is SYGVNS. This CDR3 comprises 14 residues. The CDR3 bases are TGTGCCAGCAGTCTCGGGGCTGGGGCCAACGTCCTGACTTTC. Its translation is CASSLGAGANVLTF.

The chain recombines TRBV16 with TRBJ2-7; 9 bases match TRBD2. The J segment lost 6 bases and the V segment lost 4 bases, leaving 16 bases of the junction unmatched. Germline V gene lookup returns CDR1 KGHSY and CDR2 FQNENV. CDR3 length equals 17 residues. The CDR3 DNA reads TGTGCCAGCAGCCTCCGAGGAGGGCGGGGGGGCCCGTCCGAGCAGTACTTC. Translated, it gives CASSLRGGRGGPSEQYF.

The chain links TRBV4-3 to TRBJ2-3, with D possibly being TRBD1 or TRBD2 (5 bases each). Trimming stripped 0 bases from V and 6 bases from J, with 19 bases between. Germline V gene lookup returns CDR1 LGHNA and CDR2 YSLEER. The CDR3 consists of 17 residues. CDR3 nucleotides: TGCGCCAGCAGCCAAGAAGGGGACCTCGTAAGGAGGGATACGCAGTATTTT. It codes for CASSQEGDLVRRDTQYF.

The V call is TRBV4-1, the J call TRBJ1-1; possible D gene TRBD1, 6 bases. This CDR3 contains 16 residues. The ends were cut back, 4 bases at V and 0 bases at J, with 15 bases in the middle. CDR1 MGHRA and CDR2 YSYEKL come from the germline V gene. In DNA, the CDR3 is TGCGCCAGCAGCCGAAAGGGGGGGGCAATGAACACTGAAGCTTTCTTT. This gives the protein CASSRKGGAMNTEAFF.

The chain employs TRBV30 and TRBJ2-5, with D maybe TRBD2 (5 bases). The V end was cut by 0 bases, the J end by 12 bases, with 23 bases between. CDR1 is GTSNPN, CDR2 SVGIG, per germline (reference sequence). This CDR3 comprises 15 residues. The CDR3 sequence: CAWSVLGGAQERKYF. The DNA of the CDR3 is TGTGCCTGGAGTGTACTTGGAGGTGCCCAAGAGAGAAAGTACTTC.

As DNA, the CDR3 is TGTGCCAGCACGCCCTCGGGACAGCAACGAGATACGCAGTATTTT. The encoded protein is CASTPSGQQRDTQYF. The rearrangement uses TRBV6-1 and TRBJ2-3, with 7 bases fitting TRBD1. The CDR3 length is 15 residues. The germline V gene encodes CDR1 MNHNS and CDR2 SASEGT. Trimming at V came to 7 bases and at J to 5 bases, leaving 12 bases not matched to a gene.

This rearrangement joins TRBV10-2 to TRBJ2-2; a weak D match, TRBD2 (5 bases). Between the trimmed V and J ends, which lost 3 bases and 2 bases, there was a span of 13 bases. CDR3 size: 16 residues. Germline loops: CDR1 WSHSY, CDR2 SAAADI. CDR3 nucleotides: TGCGCCAGCAGTGATTCGACTACCTTCAACACCGGGGAGCTGTTTTTT. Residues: CASSDSTTFNTGELFF.

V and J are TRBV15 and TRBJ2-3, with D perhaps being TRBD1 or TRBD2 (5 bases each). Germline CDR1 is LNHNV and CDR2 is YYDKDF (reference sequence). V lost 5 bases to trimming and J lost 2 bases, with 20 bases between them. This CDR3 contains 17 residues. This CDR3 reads CATSETDKRRYTDTQYF. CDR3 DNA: TGTGCCACCAGCGAGACGGACAAGCGGAGATACACAGATACGCAGTATTTT.

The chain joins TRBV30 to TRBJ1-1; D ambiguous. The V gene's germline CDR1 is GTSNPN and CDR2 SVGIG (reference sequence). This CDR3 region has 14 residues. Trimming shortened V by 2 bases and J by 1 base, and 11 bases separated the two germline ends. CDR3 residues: CAWSKGIGNTEAFF. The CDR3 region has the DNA TGTGCCTGGAGTAAGGGTATTGGGAACACTGAAGCTTTCTTT.